This T cell receptor (beta chain) was recovered during a study of blood T cell repertoires in COVID-19. Looked up from germline, CDR1 is MNHEY and CDR2 is SVGAGI. V lost 8 bases, J lost 1 base, and 12 bases lay in between. The CDR3 runs to 13 residues. Assay: immunoSEQ multiplex PCR; the TCRdb copy retains only in-frame clones and omits some. The sample contains around 130,000 clones, just over 75% of which appear only once. The receptor was derived from a human donor in a cohort sampled during active COVID-19. The sequenced sample was peripheral blood. The chain links TRBV6-5 to TRBJ2-7; D is possibly TRBD2 (5 bases). For the CDR3, the DNA is TGTGCCAGCGGACGGCCGGGATCCTACGAGCAGTACTTC. As protein: CASGRPGSYEQYF.